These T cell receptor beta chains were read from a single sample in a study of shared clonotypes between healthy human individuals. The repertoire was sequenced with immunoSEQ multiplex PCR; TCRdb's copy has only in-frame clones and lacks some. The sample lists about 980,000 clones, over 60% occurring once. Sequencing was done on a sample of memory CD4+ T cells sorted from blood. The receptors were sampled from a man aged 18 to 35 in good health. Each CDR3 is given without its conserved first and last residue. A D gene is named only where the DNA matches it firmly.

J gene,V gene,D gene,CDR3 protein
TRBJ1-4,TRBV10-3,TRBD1,AISEPETGPGEKLF
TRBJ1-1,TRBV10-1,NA,ASSVGTDWGNTEAF
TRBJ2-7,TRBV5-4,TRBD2,ASSPGGGGLPYEQY
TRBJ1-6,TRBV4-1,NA,ASSQDRRGGSPLH
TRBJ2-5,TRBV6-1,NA,AGETRGQETQY
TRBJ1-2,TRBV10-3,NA,AISGSTGDYGYT
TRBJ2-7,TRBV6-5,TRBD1,ASSYTGTGGIYEQY
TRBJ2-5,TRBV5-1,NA,ASSLTGQAPSSQY
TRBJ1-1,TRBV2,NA,ASTERTPVTEAF
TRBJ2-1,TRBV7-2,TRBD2,ASSSRLAGVGNEQF
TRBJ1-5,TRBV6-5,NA,ASSLTLSNQPQH
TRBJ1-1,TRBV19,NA,ASSRNGLREAF
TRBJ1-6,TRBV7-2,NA,ASSLVRGGSPLH
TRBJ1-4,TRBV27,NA,ASSLFGGEKLF
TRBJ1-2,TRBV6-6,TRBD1,ASSYQYTGASYGYT
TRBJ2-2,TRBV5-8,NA,ASSLSGSNTGELF
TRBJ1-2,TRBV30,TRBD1,AWETRGRGLDYGYT
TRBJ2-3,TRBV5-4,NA,ASSLVETDTQY
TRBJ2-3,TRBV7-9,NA,ASGLDTGAADTQY
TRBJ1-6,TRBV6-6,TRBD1,ASRPDRARDNSPLH
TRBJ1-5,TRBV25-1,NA,ASRGHNSNQPQH
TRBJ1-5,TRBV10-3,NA,AISESGGVNQPQH
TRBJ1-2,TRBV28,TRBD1,ASSFNRGSHGYT
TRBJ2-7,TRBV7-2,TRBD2,ASSPTSGGQSSYEQY
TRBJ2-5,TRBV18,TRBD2,ASSRFRTRSGETQY
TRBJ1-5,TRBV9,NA,ASSVGLNREGRQPQH
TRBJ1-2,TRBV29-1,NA,SANGGYRNYGYT
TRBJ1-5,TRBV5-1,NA,ASSLNGGSYQPQH
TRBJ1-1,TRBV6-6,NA,ASSYDGVNTEAF
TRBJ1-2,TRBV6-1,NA,ASSDSKYGYT
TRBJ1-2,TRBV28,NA,ASSRTYGYT
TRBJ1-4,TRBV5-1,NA,ASSPRGISEKLF
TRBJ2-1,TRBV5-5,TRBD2,ASSVAGGPFEQF
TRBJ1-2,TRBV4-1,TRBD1,ASSQMTGVNYGYT
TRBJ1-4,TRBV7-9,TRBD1,ASSFTTWGQGGEKLF
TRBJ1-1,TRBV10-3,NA,AISSIGLPTEAF
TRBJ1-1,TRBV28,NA,ASRGQGGTEAF
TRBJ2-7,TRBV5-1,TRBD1,ASSLAGQGYEQY
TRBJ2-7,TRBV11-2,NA,ASSLGGGLAEQY
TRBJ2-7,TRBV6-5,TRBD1,ASSYYGTGAYEQY
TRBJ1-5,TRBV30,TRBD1,AWSEKGGSQPQH
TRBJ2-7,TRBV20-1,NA,SARHSYEQY
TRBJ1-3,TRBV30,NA,AWSLRGGTGNTIY
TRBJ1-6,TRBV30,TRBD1,AWREQGAGSPLH
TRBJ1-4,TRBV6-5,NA,ASRRKDEKLF
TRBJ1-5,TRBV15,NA,ATSRPENQPQH
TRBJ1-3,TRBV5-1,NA,ASSFGTSGNTIY
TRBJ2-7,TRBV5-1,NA,ASSLDRGGEQY
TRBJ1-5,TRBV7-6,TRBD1,ASSLGDSQNQPQH
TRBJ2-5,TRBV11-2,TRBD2,ASSLAGVETQY
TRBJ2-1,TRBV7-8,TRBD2,ASSRLAGMDNEQF
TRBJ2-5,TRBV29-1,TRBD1,SVGQGAGTQY
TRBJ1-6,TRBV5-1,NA,ASSFEGAGNSPLH